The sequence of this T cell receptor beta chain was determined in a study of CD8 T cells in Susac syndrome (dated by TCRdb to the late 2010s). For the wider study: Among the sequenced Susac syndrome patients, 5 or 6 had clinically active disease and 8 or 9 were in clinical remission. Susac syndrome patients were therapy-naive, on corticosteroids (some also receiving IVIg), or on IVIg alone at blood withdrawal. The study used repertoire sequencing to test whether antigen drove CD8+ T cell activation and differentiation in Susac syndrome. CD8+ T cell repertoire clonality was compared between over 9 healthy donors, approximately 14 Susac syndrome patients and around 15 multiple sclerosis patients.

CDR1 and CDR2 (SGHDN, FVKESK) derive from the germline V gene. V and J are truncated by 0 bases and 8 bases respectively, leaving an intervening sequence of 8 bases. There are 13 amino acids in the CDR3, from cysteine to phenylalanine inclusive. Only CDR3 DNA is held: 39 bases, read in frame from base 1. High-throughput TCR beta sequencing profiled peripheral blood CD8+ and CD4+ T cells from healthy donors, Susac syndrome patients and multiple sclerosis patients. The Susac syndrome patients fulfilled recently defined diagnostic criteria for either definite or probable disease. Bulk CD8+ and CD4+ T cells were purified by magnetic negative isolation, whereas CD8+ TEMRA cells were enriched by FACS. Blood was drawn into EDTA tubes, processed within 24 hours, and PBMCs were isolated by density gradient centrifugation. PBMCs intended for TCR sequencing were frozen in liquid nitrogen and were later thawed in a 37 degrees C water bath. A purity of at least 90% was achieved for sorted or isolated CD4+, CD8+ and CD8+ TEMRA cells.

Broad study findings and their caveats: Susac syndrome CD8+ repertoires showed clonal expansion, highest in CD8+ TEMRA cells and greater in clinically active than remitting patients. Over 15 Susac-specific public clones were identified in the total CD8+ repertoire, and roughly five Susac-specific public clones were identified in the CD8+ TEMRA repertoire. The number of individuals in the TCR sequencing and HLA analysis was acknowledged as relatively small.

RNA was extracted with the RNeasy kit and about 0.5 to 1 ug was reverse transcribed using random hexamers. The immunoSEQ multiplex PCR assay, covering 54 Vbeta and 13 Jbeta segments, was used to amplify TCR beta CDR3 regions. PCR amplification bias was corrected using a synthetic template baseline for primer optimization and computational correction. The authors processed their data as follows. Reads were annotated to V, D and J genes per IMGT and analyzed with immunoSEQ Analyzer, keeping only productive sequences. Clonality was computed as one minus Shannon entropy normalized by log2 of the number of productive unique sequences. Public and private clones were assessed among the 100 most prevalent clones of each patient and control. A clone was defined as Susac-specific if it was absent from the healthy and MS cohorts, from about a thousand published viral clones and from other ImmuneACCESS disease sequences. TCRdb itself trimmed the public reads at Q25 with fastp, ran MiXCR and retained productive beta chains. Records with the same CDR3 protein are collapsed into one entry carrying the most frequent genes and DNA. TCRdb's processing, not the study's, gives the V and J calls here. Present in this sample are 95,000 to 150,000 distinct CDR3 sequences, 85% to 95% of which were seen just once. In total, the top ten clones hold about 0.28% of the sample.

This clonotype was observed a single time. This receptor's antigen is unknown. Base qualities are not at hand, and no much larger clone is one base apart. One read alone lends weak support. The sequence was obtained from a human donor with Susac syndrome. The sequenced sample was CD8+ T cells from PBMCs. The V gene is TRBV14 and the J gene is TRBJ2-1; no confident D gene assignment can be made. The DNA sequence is TGTGCCAGCAGCCAAGAAATGGCGGATGAGCAGTTCTTC. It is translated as CASSQEMADEQFF. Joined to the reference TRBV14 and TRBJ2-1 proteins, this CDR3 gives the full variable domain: EAGVTQFPSHSVIEKGQTVTLRCDPISGHDNLYWYRRVMGKEIKFLLHFVKESKQDESGMPNNRFLAERTGGTYSTLKVQPAELEDSGVYFCASSQEMADEQFFGPGTRLTVL.